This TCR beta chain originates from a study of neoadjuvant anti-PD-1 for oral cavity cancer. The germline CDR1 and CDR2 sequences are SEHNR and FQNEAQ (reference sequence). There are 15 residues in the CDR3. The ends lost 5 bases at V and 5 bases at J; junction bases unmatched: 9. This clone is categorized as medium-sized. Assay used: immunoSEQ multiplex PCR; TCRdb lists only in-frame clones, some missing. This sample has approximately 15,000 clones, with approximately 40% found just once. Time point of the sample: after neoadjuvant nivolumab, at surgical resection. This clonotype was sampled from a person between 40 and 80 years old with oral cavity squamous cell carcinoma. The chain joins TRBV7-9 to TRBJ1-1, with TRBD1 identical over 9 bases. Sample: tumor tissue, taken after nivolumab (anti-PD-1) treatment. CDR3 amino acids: CASSLSGDRATEAFF. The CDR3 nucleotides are TGTGCCAGCAGCCTCAGCGGGGACAGGGCTACTGAAGCTTTCTTT.